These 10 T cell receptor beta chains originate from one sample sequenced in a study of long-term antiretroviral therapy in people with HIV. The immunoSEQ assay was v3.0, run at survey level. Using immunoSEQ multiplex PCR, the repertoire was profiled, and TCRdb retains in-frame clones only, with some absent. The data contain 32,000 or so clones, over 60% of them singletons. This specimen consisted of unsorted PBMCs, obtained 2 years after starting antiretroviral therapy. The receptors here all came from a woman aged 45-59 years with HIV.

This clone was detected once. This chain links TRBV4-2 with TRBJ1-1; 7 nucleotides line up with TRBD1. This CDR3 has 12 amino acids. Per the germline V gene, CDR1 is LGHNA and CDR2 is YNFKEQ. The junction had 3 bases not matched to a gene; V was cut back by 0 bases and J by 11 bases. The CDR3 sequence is CASSQDQGEAFF. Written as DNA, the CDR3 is TGTGCCAGCAGCCAAGACCAGGGGGAGGCTTTCTTT.

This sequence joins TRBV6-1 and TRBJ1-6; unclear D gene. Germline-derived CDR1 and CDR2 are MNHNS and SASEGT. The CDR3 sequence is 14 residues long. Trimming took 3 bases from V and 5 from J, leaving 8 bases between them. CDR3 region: CASSDGNHNSPLHF. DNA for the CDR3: TGTGCCAGCAGTGACGGCAACCATAATTCACCCCTCCACTTT.

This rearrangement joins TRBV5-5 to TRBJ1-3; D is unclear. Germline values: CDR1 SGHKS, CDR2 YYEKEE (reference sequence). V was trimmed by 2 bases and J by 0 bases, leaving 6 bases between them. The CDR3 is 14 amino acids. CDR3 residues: CASSFSSSGNTIYF. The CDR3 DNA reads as TGTGCCAGCAGCTTCTCCTCCTCTGGAAACACCATATATTTT. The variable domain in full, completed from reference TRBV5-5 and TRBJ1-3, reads DAGVTQSPTHLIKTRGQQVTLRCSPISGHKSVSWYQQVLGQGPQFIFQYYEKEERGRGNFPDRFSARQFPNYSSELNVNALLLGDSALYLCASSFSSSGNTIYFGEGSWLTVV.

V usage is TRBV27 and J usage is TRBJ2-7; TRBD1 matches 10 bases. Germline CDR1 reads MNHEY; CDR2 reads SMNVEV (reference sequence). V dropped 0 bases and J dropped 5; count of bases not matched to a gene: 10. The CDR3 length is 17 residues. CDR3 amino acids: CASSLSSTGQGRHEQYF. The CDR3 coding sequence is TGTGCCAGCAGTTTATCGAGTACGGGACAGGGGCGTCACGAGCAGTACTTC.

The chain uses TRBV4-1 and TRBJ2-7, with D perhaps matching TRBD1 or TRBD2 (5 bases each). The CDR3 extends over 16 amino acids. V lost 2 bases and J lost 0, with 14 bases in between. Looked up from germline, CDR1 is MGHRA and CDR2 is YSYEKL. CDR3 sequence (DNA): TGCGCCAGCAGCCAATACCGGGACCGGCGCTCCTACGAGCAGTACTTC. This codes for CASSQYRDRRSYEQYF.

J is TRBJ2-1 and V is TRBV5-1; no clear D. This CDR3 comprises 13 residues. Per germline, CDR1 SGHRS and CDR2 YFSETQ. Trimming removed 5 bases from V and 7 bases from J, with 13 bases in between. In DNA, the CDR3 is TGCGCCAGCAGGGTGGCTGAACGTAATGAGCAGTTCTTC. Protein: CASRVAERNEQFF.

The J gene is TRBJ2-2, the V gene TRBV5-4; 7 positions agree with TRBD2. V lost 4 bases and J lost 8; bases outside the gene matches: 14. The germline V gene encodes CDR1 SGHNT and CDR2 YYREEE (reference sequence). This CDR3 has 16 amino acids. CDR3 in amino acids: CASSARGAGVLGELFF. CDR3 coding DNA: TGTGCCAGCAGCGCACGTGGGGCGGGGGTGTTGGGGGAGCTGTTTTTT.

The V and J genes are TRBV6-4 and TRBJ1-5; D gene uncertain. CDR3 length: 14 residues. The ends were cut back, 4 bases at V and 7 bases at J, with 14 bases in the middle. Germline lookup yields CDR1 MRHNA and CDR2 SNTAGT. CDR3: CASSVQRGSQPQHF. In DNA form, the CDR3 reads TGTGCCAGCAGTGTCCAAAGAGGGAGCCAGCCCCAGCATTTT.

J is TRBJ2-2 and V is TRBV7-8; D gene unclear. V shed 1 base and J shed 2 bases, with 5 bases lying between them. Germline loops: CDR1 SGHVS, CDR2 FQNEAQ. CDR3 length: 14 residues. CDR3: CASSLGQNTGELFF. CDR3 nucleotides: TGTGCCAGCAGCTTAGGACAAAACACCGGGGAGCTGTTTTTT.

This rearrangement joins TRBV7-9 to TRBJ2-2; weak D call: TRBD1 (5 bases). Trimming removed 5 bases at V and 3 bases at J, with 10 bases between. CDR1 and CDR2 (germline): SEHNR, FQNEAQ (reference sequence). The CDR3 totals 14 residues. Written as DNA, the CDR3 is TGTGCCAGCAGCGGCAGGGCGGACACCGGGGAGCTGTTTTTT. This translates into CASSGRADTGELFF.